The T cell receptor beta chain under discussion was sequenced for a study of T cell responses to AZD1222 COVID-19 vaccine. Clones were sequenced by immunoSEQ multiplex PCR, and TCRdb holds only the in-frame ones, with some missing. The sample includes some 120,000 clones, around 88% of them seen just once. The CDR3 contains 12 residues. Trimming removed 1 base at V and 5 bases at J, with 4 bases between. Germline CDR1 is SEHNR and CDR2 is FQNEAQ (reference sequence). This clone was observed a few times. Its antigen is not identified. Findings and caveats of the study: At 160-218 and 743-854, vaccine-associated CD4 TCRs were dominant, and they spanned spike. Only after the peak T cell response were repertoires sampled.

The material was peripheral blood, obtained on day 0 of MenACWY control vaccination. The receptor was isolated from an adult in good health. The chain combines TRBV7-9 with TRBJ2-3; no firm D call. The CDR3 coding sequence is TGTGCCAGCAGCTTAGAAAGAGATACGCAGTATTTT. This encodes CASSLERDTQYF. The full variable domain, in which reference TRBV7-9 and TRBJ2-3 provide the parts outside the CDR3, is DTGVSQNPRHKITKRGQNVTFRCDPISEHNRLYWYRQTLGQGPEFLTYFQNEAQLEKSRLLSDRFSAERPKGSFSTLEIQRTEQGDSAMYLCASSLERDTQYFGPGTRLTVL.